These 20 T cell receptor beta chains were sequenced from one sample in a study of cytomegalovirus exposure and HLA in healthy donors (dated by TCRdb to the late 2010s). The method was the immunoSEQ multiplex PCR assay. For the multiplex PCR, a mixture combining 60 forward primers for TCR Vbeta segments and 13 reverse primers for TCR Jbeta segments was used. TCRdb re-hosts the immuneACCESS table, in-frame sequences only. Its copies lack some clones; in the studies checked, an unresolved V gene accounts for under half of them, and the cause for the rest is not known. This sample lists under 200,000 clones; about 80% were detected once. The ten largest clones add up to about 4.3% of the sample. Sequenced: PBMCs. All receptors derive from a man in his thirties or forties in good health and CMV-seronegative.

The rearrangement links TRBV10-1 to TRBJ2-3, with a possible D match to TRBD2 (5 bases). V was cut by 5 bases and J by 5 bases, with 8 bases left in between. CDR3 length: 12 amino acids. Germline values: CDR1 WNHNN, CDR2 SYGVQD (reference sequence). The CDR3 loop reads CASSNAGDTQYF. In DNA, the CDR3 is TGCGCCAGCAGTAACGCGGGAGATACGCAGTATTTT.

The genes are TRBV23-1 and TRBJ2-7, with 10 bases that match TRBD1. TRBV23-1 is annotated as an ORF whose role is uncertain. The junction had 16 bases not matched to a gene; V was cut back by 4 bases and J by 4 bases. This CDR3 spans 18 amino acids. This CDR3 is CASSLCRFVGTGEYEQYF. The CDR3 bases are TGCGCCAGCAGTCTCTGTCGCTTTGTCGGGACAGGGGAATACGAGCAGTACTTC.

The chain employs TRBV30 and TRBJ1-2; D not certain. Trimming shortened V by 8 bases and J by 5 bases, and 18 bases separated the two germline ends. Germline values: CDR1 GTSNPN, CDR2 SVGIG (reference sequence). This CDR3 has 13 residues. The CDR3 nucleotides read TGTGCCGGCCGGGAGAACGACTATTATGGCTACACCTTC. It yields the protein CAGRENDYYGYTF.

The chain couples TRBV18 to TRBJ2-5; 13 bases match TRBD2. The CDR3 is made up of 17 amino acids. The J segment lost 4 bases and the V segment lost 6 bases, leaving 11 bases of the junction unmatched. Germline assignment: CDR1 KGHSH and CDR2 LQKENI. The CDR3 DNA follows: TGTGCCAGCTCCCAACTAGCGGGGGGGCAGATTGGAGAGACCCAGTACTTC. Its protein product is CASSQLAGGQIGETQYF.

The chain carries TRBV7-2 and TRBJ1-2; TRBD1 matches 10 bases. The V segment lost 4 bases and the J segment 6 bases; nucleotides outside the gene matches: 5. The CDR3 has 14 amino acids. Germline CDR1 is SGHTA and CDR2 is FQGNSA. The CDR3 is CASSSRQGADGYTF. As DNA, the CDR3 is TGTGCCAGCAGCTCCCGACAGGGGGCAGATGGCTACACCTTC.

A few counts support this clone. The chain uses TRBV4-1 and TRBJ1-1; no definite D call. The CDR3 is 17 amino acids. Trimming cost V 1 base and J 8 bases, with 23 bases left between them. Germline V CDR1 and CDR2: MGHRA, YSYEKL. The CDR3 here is CASSQVGRSMGLPEAFF. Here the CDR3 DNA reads TGCGCCAGCAGCCAAGTGGGCAGATCCATGGGTCTCCCGGAAGCTTTCTTT.

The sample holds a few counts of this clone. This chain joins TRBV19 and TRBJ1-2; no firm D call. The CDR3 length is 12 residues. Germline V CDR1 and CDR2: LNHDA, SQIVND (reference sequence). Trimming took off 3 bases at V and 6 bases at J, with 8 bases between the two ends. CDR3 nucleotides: TGTGCCAGTAGTATTTCCCGGGATGGCTACACCTTC. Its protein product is CASSISRDGYTF.

The CDR3 here is CASSSQGSYEQYF. In DNA, the CDR3 is TGTGCCAGCAGCTCTCAGGGTTCCTACGAGCAGTACTTC. The chain combines TRBV5-4 with TRBJ2-7; tentatively, D is TRBD1 (5 bases). Germline CDR1 SGHNT, CDR2 YYREEE (reference sequence). The CDR3 has 13 amino acids. Deletions cut 3 bases from V and 1 base from J, with 8 bases between.

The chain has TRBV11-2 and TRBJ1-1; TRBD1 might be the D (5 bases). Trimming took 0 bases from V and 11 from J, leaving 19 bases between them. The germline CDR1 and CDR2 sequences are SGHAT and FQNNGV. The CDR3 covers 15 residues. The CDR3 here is CASSLERQNPRGAFF. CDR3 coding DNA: TGTGCCAGCAGCTTAGAGAGACAGAACCCCCGGGGGGCTTTCTTT. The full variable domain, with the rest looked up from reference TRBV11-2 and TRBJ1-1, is EAGVAQSPRYKIIEKRQSVAFWCNPISGHATLYWYQQILGQGPKLLIQFQNNGVVDDSQLPKDRFSAERLKGVDSTLKIQPAKLEDSAVYLCASSLERQNPRGAFFGQGTRLTVV.

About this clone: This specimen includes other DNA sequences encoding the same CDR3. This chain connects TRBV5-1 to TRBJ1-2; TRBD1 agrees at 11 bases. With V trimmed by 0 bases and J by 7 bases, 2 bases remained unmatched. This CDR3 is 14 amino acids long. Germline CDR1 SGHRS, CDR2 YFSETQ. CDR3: CASSLAGTGGGYTF. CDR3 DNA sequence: TGCGCCAGCAGCTTGGCGGGGACAGGGGGTGGCTACACCTTC.

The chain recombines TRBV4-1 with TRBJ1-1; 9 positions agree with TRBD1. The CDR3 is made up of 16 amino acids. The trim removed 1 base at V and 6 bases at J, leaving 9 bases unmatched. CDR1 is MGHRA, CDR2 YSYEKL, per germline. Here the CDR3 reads CASSQGGRDRVSEAFF. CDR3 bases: TGCGCCAGCAGCCAAGGGGGAAGGGACAGGGTATCTGAAGCTTTCTTT.

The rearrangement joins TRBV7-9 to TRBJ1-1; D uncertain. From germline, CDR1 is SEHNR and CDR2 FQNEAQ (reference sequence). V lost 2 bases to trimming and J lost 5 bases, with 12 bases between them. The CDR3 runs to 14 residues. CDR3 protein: CASSLSREGTEAFF. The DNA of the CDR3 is TGTGCCAGCAGCTTATCGCGGGAGGGAACTGAAGCTTTCTTT.

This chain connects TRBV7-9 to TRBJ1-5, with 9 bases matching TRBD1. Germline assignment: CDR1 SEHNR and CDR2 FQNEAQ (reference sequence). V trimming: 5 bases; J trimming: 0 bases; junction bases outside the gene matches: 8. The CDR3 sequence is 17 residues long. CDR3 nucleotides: TGTGCCAGCAGCGCCTCCGGGACAGGGATTAGCAATCAGCCCCAGCATTTT. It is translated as CASSASGTGISNQPQHF. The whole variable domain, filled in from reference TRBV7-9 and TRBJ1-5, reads DTGVSQNPRHKITKRGQNVTFRCDPISEHNRLYWYRQTLGQGPEFLTYFQNEAQLEKSRLLSDRFSAERPKGSFSTLEIQRTEQGDSAMYLCASSASGTGISNQPQHFGDGTRLSIL.

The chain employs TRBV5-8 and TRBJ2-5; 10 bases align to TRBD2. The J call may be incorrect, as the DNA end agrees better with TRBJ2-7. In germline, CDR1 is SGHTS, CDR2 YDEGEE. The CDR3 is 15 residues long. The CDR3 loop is CASSLLLAGTYEQYF. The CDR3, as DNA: TGTGCCAGCAGCTTACTACTAGCGGGAACCTACGAGCAGTACTTC.

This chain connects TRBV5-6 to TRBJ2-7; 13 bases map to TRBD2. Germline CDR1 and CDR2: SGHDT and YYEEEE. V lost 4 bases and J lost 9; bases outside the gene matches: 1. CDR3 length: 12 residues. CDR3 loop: CASSRTSGRQYF. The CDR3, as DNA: TGTGCCAGCAGCAGGACTAGCGGGAGGCAGTACTTC.

The CDR3 region is CASSASFGLNRSPLHF. The CDR3 bases are TGTGCCAGCAGCGCTTCTTTTGGGCTTAATAGATCACCCCTCCACTTT. The chain employs TRBV9 and TRBJ1-6; no clear D. Trimming stripped 3 bases from V and 10 bases from J, with 20 bases between. The germline V gene encodes CDR1 SGDLS and CDR2 YYNGEE. This CDR3 contains 16 residues. Combining the CDR3 with reference TRBV9 and TRBJ1-6 gives the whole variable domain DSGVTQTPKHLITATGQRVTLRCSPRSGDLSVYWYQQSLDQGLQFLIQYYNGEERAKGNILERFSAQQFPDLHSELNLSSLELGDSALYFCASSASFGLNRSPLHFGNGTRLTVT.

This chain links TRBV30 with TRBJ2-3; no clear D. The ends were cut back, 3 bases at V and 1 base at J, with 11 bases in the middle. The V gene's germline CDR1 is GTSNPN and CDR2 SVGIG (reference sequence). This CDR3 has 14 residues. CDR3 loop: CAWSVLDCTDTQYF. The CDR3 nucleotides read TGTGCCTGGAGCGTCCTAGACTGCACAGATACGCAGTATTTT.

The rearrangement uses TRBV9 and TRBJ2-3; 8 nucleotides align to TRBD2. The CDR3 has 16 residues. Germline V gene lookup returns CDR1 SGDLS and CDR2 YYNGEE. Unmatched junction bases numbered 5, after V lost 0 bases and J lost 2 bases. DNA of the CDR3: TGTGCCAGCAGCGTAGGATTAGCGGGGTACACAGATACGCAGTATTTT. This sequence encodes CASSVGLAGYTDTQYF.

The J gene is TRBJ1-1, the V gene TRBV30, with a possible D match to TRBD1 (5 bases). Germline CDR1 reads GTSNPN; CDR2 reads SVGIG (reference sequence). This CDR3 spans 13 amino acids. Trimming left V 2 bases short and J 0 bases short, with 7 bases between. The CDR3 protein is CAWSPGMNTEAFF. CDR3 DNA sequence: TGTGCCTGGAGTCCAGGGATGAACACTGAAGCTTTCTTT.

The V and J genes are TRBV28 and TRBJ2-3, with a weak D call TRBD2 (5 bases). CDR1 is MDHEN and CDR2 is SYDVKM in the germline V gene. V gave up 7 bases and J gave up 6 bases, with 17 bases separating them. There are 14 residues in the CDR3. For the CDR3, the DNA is TGTGCCAGCATCCCCCGAGGGCAGGCGGATACGCAGTATTTT. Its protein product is CASIPRGQADTQYF.